This TCR beta chain was identified in a study of blood T cell repertoires in COVID-19 (dated by TCRdb to about 2020). Regarding the research as a whole: Samples covering the acute and convalescent phases of COVID-19 were provided by collaborators in the United States, Italy and Spain. The material from the prospective study consisted of cDNA or gDNA derived from T cells, B-cell-depleted T cells, or PBMCs. Deeply sampled blood TCRbeta repertoires from subjects exposed to, actively infected with, or recovered from COVID-19 were included in the dataset. The repertoires were released in a freely available public database intended as a resource for research on the immune response to SARS-CoV-2. The samples were drawn from the first 160 participants of the ongoing ImmuneRACE study and from 950 to 1,500 subjects provided by 6 global collaborators. The sample metadata nearly always contained a de-identified subject ID, COVID-19 status, age in years and sex. Where HLA class I and class II types were available, the types were taken from metadata supplied by the sample provider, not from assay-based typing. Study-level results and caveats: How much clinical and demographic metadata was included differed by source and by participant, and the metadata was provided uncurated.

Per the germline V gene (reference sequence), SEHNR is the CDR1 and FQNEAQ is the CDR2. There are 15 amino acids in the CDR3, from cysteine to phenylalanine inclusive. Of the read, only the CDR3 DNA is kept; its 45 bases are in frame from base 1. Germline trimming amounts to 5 bases on V and 1 base on J, with 7 as the count of junction bases outside the gene matches. TCRbeta CDR3 regions were amplified from genomic DNA using the immunoSEQ Assay, a bias-controlled multiplex PCR. On the authors' methods: The number of nucleated cells in each sample was estimated from the amplification of reference gene primers within the assay. To quantify the absolute abundance of each unique TCRbeta CDR3 rearrangement, sequence reads were collapsed and filtered. For each sample, productive Simpson clonality was calculated as the square root of Simpson's diversity index over productive rearrangements. TCRdb took over this immuneACCESS table, retaining in-frame rearrangements with V and J assigned. Such tables are incomplete; in checked studies, under half of the missing clones stem from an unresolved V gene, and the remainder is unexplained. The V and J calls and clone size come from that table; D and trimming were worked out from the DNA. This sample is represented by a few hundred thousand clones; roughly 85% of them were singletons. The ten top clones hold just over 7% of the sample.

Concerning this clone: The specificity of this receptor is unknown. Base qualities are not at hand, and no much larger clone is one base apart.

Whole blood was collected in K2EDTA tubes by collaborating institutions according to the institutions' own protocols. For TCRbeta analysis, collaborators shipped samples as frozen whole blood, isolated PBMCs, or DNA extracted from either of those sample types. The TCR sequence derives from a human donor in a cohort sampled during active COVID-19. The chain is encoded by TRBV7-9 joined to TRBJ2-7; 8 junctional bases match TRBD1. Sequencing was performed on peripheral blood. The CDR3 reads as follows: CASSPGTGRSYEQYF. Here is the DNA: TGTGCCAGCAGCCCGGGGACAGGTAGATCCTACGAGCAGTACTTC.